This entry describes one T cell receptor beta chain. This clone was picked up a small number of times. There is no known antigen for this receptor. The input lacks base qualities; no much larger clone sits a single base away. The cohort consisted of 670 or so healthy bone marrow donors. At the time of sampling, all cohort members were nominally healthy, though unrecorded immune exposures were likely present. The donor tested CMV seropositive, placing the donor among the 289 seropositive members of the cohort. A peripheral blood sample was provided by each donor, and peripheral blood mononuclear cells were used for TCR beta sequencing. Genomic DNA was extracted from the blood cell samples with the Qiagen DNeasy Blood Extraction Kit. The record originates from a study of cytomegalovirus exposure and HLA in healthy donors (dated by TCRdb to about 2017). For the study in its entirety: An earlier analysis of more than 550 of the donors reported about 300 Gb of sequence data and about 120 million unique TCR beta sequences obtained from about 179 million T cells. Approximately 300 gigabases of sequencing data and approximately 91 million unique TCR sequences made up an early release that covered around 640 HLA-typed donors. Among the roughly 410 genotyped donors, around 81% belonged to the genetic ancestry cluster associated with self-reported Caucasian donors. The study aimed to test whether cataloging public T cell receptors could reveal signatures of past pathogen exposure. The study used immunosequencing to profile the T cell repertoires of under 700 subjects and linked those repertoires to cytomegalovirus serostatus. A separate validation cohort of approximately 130 different subjects was used in addition to the 666-subject first cohort. To predict cytomegalovirus infection status, the study brought together high-throughput TCR immunosequencing, statistical association of individual TCRs with disease status, and machine learning. A later analysis re-analyzed previously published TCR beta repertoires from 550 to 700 donors and added high-resolution HLA genotyping to study TCR occurrence patterns. Rather than drawing on any new phenotypic data, the later analysis identified candidate immune exposures from TCR beta sequences and the way those sequences occurred across donors. In an earlier analysis of a few hundred of the donors, high-throughput TCR beta sequencing was used to judge whether each TCR beta V gene segment behaved as functional or pseudogenic. Donor age, sex, ethnicity and CMV serostatus were compiled alongside the repertoire data. A later genetic analysis used genome-wide SNP genotypes for about 60% of the roughly 670 donors, treating that subset as a discovery cohort. All discovery cohort repertoires had been generated on a single sequencing platform. HLA typing covered class I and class II loci at four-digit resolution. Typing coverage varied by locus: about 629-640 donors for A, B, C, DRB1 and DQB1; more than 500 for DQA1; about 600 for DPA1; 450 to 480 for DPB1. Roughly 5 DR-DQ haplotypes were handled as single units for association and clustering because linkage in the cohort was strong. Across some 400 genotyped donors of the cohort, an average of 235,054 unique TCR beta nucleotide sequences per donor were sequenced, and approximately 17% of those sequences were non-productive.

The full study reports these points: A later genetic analysis reported fewer N-insertions in productive TCRs among donors in an Asian-associated ancestry cluster than the roughly 700-donor mean. Compared with equally common non-associated chains, HLA-associated TCR beta chains in a later analysis were more clonally expanded and had lower generation probabilities. In a later analysis, several top co-occurrence clusters were reported to appear linked to parvovirus B19, influenza, CMV and Epstein-Barr virus. Because HLA typing was missing for some donors at each locus, association tests included only the typed subset. The 87-base-pair reads could not distinguish some IMGT-functional V segments, including TRBV6-2 and TRBV6-3, so those segments were excluded. The study listed approximately 150 TCR beta chains as associated with cytomegalovirus. A later genetic analysis associated a missense DCLRE1C variant with V-gene and J-gene trimming of TCR beta chains, and an independent cohort replicated the association. Specific HLA alleles were associated with roughly 17,000 TCR beta sequences at a false discovery rate of 0.05 in a later analysis. Across donors, most TCR sequences were observed very rarely, whereas some public TCRs were present in many individuals. In an earlier analysis of 587 of the donors, most TCR beta V segments appeared in productive rearrangements about 87% or about 30% of the time, broadly matching IMGT annotations. Strong co-occurrence of HLA alleles, especially DR and DQ, made assigning TCR associations to individual alleles difficult. The classifier was reported to diagnose cytomegalovirus status with high specificity and sensitivity in both the original and validation cohorts. According to a later analysis, most CMV-associated TCR beta chains appeared to be HLA-restricted, and the HLA associations seemed to be driven largely by CMV exposure. A further reported finding was that TCR beta sequences accurately predicted the HLA-A and HLA-B alleles for most subjects in the first cohort. A few of the identified cytomegalovirus-associated TCR beta chains were confirmed in vitro to be specific for cytomegalovirus antigens. Because counts were too low, more than 15 rarely observed V segments, including chromosome 9 orphons, were excluded from the earlier analysis of 587 of the donors. The sequencing pipeline was judged likely to have produced a cluster of highly shared sequence variants as a technical artifact. According to a later analysis, TCR association rates differed among HLA loci, with DRB1 alleles showing the most associated TCRs and HLA-C alleles showing the fewest. Only TCR beta chains were sequenced in this cohort, and the absence of alpha or paired-chain data limited detectable features. The authors suggested that the approach could potentially be extended to other disease states and immunological phenotypes. For the cohort, immune exposure information was limited to CMV serostatus. Roughly uniform sequencing depth across donors was assumed in presence/absence analyses, although this assumption may not hold. Linkage disequilibrium might explain the correlated functional status among segregating V segments, but an unknown experimental factor could not be ruled out.

The method behind the library was the immunoSEQ multiplex PCR assay. For the multiplex PCR, a mixture combining 60 forward primers for TCR Vbeta segments and 13 reverse primers for TCR Jbeta segments was used. A multiplex PCR assay on genomic DNA amplified the CDR3 region of rearranged TCR beta genes. Amplified TCR beta libraries were sequenced as 87-base-pair reads on the Illumina HiSeq System. The authors processed their data as follows. In a later analysis, tens of millions of unique TCR beta chains were counted across the 650 to 700 repertoires, and roughly 9.9 million of these chains were shared by at least two donors. Raw reads were error-corrected and collapsed into unique sequences by a nearest-neighbor algorithm in which closely related sequences were merged to remove PCR and sequencing errors. V, D and J gene segments were assigned by aligning CDR3 sequences to IMGT reference sequences. For a sequence to be retained, at least a six-nucleotide match to both a V gene segment and a J gene segment was required. Rearrangements were called productive when the CDR3 lacked stop codons and stayed in frame with V and J; all others were non-productive. Following IMGT convention, CDR3 was defined as the stretch from the second conserved V-encoded cysteine to the conserved J-encoded phenylalanine. In an earlier analysis of around 540 of the donors, sequences lacking an unambiguous match to a single V gene segment were excluded. In an earlier analysis of 587 of the donors, V segments were called functional above 56.7% productive rearrangements and were called segregating when the between-donor standard deviation exceeded 5%. A statistical classification framework was built to diagnose cytomegalovirus status from the catalog of TCR beta chain sequences. A later analysis assigned V and J genes by comparing TCR nucleotide sequences with IMGT/GENE-DB human TR gene sequences. In a later analysis, CDR3 sequences and most-parsimonious VDJ recombination scenarios were assigned using the TCRdist pipeline. In a later analysis, each TCR beta chain was defined by its CDR3 amino acid sequence together with its V-gene family, and reads lacking a unique V-gene family were excluded. In a later analysis, 500 to 700 highly shared, low-generation-probability nucleotide sequences were removed to address suspected cross-contamination and a sequencing artifact. In a later analysis, a clonal expansion index was calculated for each public chain from normalized within-repertoire ranks of inferred template counts. In a later analysis, generation probabilities were computed with a VDJ recombination model fitted to out-of-frame rearrangements, and the resulting probabilities were checked against IGoR. In a later analysis, hypergeometric tests were used to score TCR-TCR, TCR-HLA and TCR-CMV co-occurrence, with a repertoire-size bias correction applied to TCR pairs. A later analysis estimated false discovery rates by permuting HLA or CMV assignments 20 times. A later analysis grouped co-occurring TCRs with DBSCAN, adding TCRdist sequence similarity when clustering within HLA-allele-positive subsets. Repertoires with fewer than 30,000 or more than 120,000 public chains, plus five repertoires with anomalous nucleotide sharing, were excluded from co-occurrence clustering. TCRdb took over this immuneACCESS table, retaining in-frame rearrangements with V and J assigned. Such tables are incomplete; in checked studies, under half of the missing clones stem from an unresolved V gene, and the remainder is unexplained. V and J calls and clone size are given by that table; D and trimming were obtained from the DNA. Present in this sample are some 130,000 clones, approximately 70% of which were seen just once. Approximately 2.6% of the sample is taken by the ten largest.

Including cysteine and phenylalanine, the CDR3 has 12 amino acids. The DNA shown is the 36-base CDR3, in frame from base 1. CDR1 and CDR2, per the germline V gene, are SQVTM and ANQGSEA. Cut back by 3 bases and 2 bases, the V and J ends lie 8 bases apart. Sequenced sample: PBMCs. The chain is encoded by TRBV29-1 joined to TRBJ2-7; D gene: possibly TRBD1, on 6 matching bases. The receptor was derived from a woman aged 60-75 years in good health and CMV-seropositive. For the CDR3, the sequence is CSVEDSTYEQYF. The nucleotide sequence is TGCAGCGTTGAGGACAGTACCTACGAGCAGTACTTC.